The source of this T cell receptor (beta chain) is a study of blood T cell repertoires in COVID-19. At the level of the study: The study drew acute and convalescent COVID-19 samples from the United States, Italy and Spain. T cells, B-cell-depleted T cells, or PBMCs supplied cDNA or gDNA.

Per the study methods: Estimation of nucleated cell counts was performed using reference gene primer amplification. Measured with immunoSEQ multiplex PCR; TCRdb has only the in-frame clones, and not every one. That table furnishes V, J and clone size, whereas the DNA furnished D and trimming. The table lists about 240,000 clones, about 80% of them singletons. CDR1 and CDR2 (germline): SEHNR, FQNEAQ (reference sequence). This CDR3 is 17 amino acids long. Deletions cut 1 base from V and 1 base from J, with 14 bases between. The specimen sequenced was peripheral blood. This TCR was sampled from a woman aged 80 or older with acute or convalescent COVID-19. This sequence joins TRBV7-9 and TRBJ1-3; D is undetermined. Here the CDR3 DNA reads TGTGCCAGCAGCTTAGAGGCGGGATATCGATCTGGAAACACCATATATTTT. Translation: CASSLEAGYRSGNTIYF. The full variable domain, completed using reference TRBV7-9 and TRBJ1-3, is DTGVSQNPRHKITKRGQNVTFRCDPISEHNRLYWYRQTLGQGPEFLTYFQNEAQLEKSRLLSDRFSAERPKGSFSTLEIQRTEQGDSAMYLCASSLEAGYRSGNTIYFGEGSWLTVV.